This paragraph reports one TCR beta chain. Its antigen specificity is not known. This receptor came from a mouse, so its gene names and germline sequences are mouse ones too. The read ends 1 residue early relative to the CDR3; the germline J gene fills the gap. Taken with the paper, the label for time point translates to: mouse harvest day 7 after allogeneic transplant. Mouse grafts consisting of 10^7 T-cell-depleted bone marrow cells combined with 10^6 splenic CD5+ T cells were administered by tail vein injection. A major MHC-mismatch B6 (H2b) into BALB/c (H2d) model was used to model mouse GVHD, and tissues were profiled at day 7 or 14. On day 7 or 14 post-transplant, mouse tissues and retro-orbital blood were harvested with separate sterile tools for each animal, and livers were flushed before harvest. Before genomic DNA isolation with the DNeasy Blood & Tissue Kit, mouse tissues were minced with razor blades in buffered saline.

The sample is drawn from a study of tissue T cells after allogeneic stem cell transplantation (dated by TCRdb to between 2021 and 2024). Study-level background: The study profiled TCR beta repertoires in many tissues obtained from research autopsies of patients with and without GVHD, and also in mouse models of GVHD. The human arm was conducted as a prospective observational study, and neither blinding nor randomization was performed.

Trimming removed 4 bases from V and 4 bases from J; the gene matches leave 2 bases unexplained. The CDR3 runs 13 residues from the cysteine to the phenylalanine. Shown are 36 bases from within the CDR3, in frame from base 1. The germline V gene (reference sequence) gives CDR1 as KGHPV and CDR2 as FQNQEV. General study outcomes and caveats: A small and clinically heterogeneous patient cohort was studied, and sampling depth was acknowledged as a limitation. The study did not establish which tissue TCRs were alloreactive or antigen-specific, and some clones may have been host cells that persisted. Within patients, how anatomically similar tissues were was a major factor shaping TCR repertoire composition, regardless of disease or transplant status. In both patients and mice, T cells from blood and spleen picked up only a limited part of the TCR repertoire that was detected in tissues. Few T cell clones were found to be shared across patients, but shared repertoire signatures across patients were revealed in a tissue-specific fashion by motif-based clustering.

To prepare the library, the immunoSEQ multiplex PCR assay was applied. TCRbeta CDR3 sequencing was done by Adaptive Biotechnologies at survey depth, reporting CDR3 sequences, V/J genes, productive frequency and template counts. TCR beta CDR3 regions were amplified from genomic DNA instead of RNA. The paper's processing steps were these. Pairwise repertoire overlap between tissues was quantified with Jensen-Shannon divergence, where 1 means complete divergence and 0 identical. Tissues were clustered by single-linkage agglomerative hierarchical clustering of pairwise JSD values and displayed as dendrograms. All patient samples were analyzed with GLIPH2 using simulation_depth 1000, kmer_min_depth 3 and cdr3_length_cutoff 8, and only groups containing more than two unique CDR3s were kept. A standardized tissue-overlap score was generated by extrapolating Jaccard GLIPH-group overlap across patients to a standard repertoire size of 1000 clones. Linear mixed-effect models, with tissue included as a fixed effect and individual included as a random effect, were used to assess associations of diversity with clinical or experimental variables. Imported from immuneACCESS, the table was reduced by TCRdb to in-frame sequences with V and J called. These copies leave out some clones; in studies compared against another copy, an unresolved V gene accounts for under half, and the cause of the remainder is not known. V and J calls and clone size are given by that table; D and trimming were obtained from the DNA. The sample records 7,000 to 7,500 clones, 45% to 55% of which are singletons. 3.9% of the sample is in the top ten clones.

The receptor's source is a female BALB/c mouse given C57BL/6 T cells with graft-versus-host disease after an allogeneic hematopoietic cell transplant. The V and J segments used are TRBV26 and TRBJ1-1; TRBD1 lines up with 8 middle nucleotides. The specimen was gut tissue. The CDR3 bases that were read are TGTGCCAGCAGTCCGGGGACAGGCACAGAAGTCTTC. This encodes CASSPGTGTEVF. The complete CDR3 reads CASSPGTGTEVFF.